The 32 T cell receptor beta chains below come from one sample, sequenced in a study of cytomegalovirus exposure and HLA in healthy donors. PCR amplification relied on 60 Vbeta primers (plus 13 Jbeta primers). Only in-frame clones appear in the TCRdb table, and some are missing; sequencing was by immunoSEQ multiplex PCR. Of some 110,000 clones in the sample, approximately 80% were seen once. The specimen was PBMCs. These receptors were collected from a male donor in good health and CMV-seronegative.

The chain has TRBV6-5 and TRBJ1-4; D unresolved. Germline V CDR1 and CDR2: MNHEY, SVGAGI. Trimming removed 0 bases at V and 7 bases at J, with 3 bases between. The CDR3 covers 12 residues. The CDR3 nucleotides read TGTGCCAGCAGTTACTCGAGTGAAAAACTGTTTTTT. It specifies CASSYSSEKLFF.

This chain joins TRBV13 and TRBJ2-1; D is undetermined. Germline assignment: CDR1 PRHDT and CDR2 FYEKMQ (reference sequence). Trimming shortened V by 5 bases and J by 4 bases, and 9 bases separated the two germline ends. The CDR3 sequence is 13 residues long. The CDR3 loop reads CASSIVQYNEQFF. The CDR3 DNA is TGTGCCAGCAGCATTGTACAGTACAATGAGCAGTTCTTC.

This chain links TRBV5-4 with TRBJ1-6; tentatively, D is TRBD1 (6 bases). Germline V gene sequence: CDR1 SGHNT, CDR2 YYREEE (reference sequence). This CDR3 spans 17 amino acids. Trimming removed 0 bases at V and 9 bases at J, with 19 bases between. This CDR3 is CASSLGAKTGSGSPLHF. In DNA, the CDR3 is TGTGCCAGCAGCTTGGGGGCCAAGACAGGATCGGGTTCACCCCTCCACTTT.

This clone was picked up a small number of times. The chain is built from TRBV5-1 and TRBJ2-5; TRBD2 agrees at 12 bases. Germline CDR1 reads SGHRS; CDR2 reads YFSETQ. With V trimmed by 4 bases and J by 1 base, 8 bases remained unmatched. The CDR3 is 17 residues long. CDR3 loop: CASSLSLAGGPQETQYF. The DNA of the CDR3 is TGCGCCAGCAGCCTAAGTCTAGCGGGAGGGCCCCAAGAGACCCAGTACTTC.

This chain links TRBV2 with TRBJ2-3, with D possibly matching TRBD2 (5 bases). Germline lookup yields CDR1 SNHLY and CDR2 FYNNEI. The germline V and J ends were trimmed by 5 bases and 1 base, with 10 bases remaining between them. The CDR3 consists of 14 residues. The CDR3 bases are TGTGCCAGCAGTCTATCGCGGGGCACAGATACGCAGTATTTT. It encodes CASSLSRGTDTQYF.

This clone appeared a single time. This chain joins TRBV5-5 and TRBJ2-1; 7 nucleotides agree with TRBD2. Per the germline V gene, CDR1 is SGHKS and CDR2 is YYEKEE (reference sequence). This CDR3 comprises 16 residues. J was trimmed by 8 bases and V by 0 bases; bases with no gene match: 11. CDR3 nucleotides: TGTGCCAGCAGCTTGGTAAGGGGAGGGCAGATGGATGAGCAGTTCTTC. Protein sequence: CASSLVRGGQMDEQFF.

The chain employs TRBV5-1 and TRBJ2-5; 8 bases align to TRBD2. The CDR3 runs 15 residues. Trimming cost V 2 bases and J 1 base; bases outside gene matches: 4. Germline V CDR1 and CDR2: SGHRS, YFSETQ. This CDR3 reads CASSFLAGIQETQYF. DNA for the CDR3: TGCGCCAGCAGCTTCTTAGCGGGAATCCAAGAGACCCAGTACTTC.

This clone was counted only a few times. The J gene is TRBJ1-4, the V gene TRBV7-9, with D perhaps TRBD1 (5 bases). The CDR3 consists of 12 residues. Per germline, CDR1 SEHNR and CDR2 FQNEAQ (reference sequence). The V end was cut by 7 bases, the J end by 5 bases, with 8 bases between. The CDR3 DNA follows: TGTGCCAGCAACAGGCCGAATGAAAAACTGTTTTTT. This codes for CASNRPNEKLFF.

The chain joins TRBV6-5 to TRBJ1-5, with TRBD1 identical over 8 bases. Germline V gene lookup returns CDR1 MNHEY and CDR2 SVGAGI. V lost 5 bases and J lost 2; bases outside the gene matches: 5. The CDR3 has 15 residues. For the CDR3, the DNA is TGTGCCAGCAGTCAGGGGACAGGAGGCAATCAGCCCCAGCATTTT. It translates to CASSQGTGGNQPQHF.

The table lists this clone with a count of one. In DNA, the CDR3 is TGCGCCAGCAGCCAAGTCTCCCTAGCGGGAGGCATTCCCTACGAGCAGTACTTC. Translating gives CASSQVSLAGGIPYEQYF. V is TRBV4-1 and J is TRBJ2-7, with 11 bases fitting TRBD2. Per the germline V gene, CDR1 is MGHRA and CDR2 is YSYEKL. Losses at the gene ends were 1 base for V and 2 bases for J; bases not matched to a gene: 10. CDR3 size: 18 residues.

CDR3 nucleotide sequence: TGCGCCAGCAGCTTGGCCCTGGGGCTACAAGAGACCCAGTACTTC. Translated: CASSLALGLQETQYF. The V gene is TRBV5-1, the J gene TRBJ2-5, with a weak D call TRBD1 (5 bases). The CDR3 is made up of 15 amino acids. The V end was cut by 0 bases, the J end by 2 bases, with 11 bases between. Germline loops: CDR1 SGHRS, CDR2 YFSETQ.

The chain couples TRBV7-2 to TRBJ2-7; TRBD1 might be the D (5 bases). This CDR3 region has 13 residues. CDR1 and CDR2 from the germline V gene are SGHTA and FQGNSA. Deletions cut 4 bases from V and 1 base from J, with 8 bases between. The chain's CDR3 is CASSYRQSYEQYF. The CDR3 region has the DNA TGTGCCAGCAGCTACAGACAGTCCTACGAGCAGTACTTC.

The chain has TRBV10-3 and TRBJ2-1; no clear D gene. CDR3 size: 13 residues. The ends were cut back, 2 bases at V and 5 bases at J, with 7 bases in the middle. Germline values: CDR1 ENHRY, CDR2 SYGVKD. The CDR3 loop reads CAISERLNNEQFF. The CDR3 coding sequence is TGTGCCATCAGTGAGCGTCTAAACAATGAGCAGTTCTTC.

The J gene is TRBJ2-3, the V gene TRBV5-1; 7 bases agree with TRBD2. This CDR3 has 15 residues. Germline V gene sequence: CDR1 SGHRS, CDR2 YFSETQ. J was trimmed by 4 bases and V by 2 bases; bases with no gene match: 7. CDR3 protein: CASSLQASGSDTQYF. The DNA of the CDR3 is TGCGCCAGCAGCTTACAGGCTAGCGGATCAGATACGCAGTATTTT.

CDR3 sequence reads: CASIGEAGQPQHF. The CDR3, as DNA: TGTGCCAGCATCGGGGAAGCGGGACAGCCCCAGCATTTT. The chain links TRBV2 to TRBJ1-5; D is unresolved. Germline assignment: CDR1 SNHLY and CDR2 FYNNEI. The CDR3 runs 13 residues. With 7 bases removed from V and 7 bases from J, the gap between germline ends came to 14 bases.

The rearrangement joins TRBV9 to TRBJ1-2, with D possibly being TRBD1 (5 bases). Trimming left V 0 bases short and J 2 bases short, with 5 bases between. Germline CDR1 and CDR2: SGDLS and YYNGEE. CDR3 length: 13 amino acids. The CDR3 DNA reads TGTGCCAGCAGCGTAGACAGGAACTATGGCTACACCTTC. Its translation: CASSVDRNYGYTF.

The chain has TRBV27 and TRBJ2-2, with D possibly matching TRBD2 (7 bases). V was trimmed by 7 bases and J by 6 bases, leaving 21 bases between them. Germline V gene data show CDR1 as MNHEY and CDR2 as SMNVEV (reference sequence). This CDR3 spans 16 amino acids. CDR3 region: CASTPDRGGFPGELFF. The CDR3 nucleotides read TGTGCCAGCACCCCAGACCGCGGGGGCTTTCCCGGGGAGCTGTTTTTT.

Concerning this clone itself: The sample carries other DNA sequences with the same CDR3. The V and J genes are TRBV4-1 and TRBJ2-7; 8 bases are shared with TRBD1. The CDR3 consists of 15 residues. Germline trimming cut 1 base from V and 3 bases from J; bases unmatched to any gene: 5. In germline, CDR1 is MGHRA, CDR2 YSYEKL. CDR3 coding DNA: TGCGCCAGCAGCCAAGCCCGGGACAGGCGCTACGAGCAGTACTTC. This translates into CASSQARDRRYEQYF.

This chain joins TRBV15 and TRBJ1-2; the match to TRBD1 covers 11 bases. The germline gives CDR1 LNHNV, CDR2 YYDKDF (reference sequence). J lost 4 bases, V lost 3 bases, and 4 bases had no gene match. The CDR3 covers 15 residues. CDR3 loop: CATSRGDRGIYGYTF. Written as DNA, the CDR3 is TGTGCCACCAGCAGGGGGGACAGGGGGATCTATGGCTACACCTTC. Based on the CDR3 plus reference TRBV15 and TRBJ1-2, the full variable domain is DAMVIQNPRYQVTQFGKPVTLSCSQTLNHNVMYWYQQKSSQAPKLLFHYYDKDFNNEADTPDNFQSRRPNTSFCFLDIRSPGLGDTAMYLCATSRGDRGIYGYTFGSGTRLTVV.

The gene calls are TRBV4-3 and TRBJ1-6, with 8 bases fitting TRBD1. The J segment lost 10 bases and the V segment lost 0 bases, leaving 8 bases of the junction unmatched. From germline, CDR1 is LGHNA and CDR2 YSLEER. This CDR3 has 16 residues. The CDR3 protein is CASSQDQGAWGSPLHF. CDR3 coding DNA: TGCGCCAGCAGCCAAGATCAGGGGGCGTGGGGATCACCCCTCCACTTT.

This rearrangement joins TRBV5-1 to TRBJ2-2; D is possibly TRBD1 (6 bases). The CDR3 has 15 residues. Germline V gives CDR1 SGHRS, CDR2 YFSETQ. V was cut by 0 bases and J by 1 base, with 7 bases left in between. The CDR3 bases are TGCGCCAGCAGCTTGGGGGGACAGAACACCGGGGAGCTGTTTTTT. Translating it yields CASSLGGQNTGELFF.

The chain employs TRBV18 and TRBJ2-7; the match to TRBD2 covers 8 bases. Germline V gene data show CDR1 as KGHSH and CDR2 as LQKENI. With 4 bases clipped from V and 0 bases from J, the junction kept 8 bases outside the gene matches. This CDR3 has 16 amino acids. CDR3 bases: TGTGCCAGCTCACGGGCGACTAGCGCTAACTCCTACGAGCAGTACTTC. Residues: CASSRATSANSYEQYF.

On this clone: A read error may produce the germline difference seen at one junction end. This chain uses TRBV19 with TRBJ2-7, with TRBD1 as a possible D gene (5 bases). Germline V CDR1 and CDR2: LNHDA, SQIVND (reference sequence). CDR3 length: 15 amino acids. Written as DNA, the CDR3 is TGTGCCAGTAGTATATGGGTCGAAGGGGCGGAAGAGCAGTGCTTC. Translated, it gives CASSIWVEGAEEQCF.

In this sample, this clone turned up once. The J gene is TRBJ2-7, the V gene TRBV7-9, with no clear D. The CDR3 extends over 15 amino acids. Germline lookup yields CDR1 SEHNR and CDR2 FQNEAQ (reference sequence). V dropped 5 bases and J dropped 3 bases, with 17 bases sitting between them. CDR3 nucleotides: TGTGCCAGCAGCGGCTCTGAATGGAGTAGCTACGAGCAGTACTTC. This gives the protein CASSGSEWSSYEQYF.

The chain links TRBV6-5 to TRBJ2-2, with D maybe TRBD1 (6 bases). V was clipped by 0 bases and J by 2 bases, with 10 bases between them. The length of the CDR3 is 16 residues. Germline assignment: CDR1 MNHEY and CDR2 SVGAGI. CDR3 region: CASSYSKQGNTGELFF. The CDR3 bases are TGTGCCAGCAGTTACTCGAAACAGGGAAACACCGGGGAGCTGTTTTTT.

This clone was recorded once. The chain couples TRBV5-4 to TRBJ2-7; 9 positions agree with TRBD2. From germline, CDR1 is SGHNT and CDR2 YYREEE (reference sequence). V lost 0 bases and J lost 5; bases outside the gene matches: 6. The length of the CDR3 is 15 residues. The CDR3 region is CASSLGIAGVDEQYF. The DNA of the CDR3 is TGTGCCAGCAGCTTGGGGATAGCGGGAGTCGACGAGCAGTACTTC.

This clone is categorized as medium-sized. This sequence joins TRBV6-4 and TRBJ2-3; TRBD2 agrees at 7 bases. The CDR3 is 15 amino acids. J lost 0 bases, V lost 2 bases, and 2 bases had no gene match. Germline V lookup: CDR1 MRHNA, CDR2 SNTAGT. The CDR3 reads CASSDVAGSTDTQYF. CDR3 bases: TGTGCCAGCAGTGACGTAGCGGGTAGCACAGATACGCAGTATTTT.

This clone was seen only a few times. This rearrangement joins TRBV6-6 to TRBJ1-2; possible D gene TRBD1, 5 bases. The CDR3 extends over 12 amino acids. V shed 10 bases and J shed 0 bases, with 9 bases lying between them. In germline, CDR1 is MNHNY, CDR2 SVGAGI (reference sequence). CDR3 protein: CATQTANYGYTF. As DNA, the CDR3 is TGTGCCACCCAGACAGCTAACTATGGCTACACCTTC.

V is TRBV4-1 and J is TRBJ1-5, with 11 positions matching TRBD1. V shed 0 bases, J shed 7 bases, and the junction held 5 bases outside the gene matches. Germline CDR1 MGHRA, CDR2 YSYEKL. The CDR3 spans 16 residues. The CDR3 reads CASSQEGTGGWQPQHF. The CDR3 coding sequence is TGCGCCAGCAGCCAAGAGGGGACAGGGGGTTGGCAGCCCCAGCATTTT.

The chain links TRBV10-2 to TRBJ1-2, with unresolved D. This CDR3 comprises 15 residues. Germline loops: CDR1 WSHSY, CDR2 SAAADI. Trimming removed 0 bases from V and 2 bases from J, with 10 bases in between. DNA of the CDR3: TGCGCCAGCAGTGAGTCCTTACAGAACAACTATGGCTACACCTTC. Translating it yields CASSESLQNNYGYTF.

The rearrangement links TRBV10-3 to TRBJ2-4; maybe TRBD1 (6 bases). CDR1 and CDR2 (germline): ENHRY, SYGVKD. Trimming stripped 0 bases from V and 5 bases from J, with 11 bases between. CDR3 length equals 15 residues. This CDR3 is CAISESGGMENIQYF. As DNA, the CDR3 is TGTGCCATCAGTGAGTCAGGGGGAATGGAAAACATTCAGTACTTC.

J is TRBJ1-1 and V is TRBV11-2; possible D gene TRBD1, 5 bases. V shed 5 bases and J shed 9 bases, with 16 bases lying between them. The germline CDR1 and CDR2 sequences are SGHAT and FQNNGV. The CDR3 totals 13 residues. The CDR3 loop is CASSNVGGTKAFF. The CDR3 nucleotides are TGTGCCAGCAGCAACGTGGGAGGGACGAAAGCTTTCTTT.